Listed below are T cell receptor beta chains from one sample, sequenced in a study of T cell responses to AZD1222 COVID-19 vaccine. Method: immunoSEQ multiplex PCR; TCRdb's copy keeps in-frame clones and lacks some. The table has 140,000 to 150,000 clones, 91% seen once. The material was peripheral blood, obtained 28 days after the second dose of the MenACWY control vaccine. The receptor set was obtained from an adult who received the MenACWY meningococcal vaccine as a control. CDR3s include the opening cysteine and the closing phenylalanine or tryptophan.

v_call: TRBV18; cdr3_aa: CASSPPLGAETQYF
v_call: TRBV21-1; cdr3_aa: CASTARGETSGSSHEQYF
v_call: TRBV28; cdr3_aa: CASGGVWETQYF
v_call: TRBV2; cdr3_aa: CASSQQGDQPQHF
v_call: TRBV12-3/TRBV12-4; cdr3_aa: CASRPGNTDTQYF
v_call: TRBV5-1; cdr3_aa: CASSLTPLPTSGSADTQYF
v_call: TRBV28; cdr3_aa: CASRTTGATNEKLFF
v_call: TRBV12-3/TRBV12-4; cdr3_aa: CASKTGGEKLFF
v_call: TRBV4-3; cdr3_aa: CASSPLPPTSGGGNTDTQYF
v_call: TRBV12-3/TRBV12-4; cdr3_aa: CASSPTVSYGYTF
v_call: TRBV28; cdr3_aa: CASSRRVSYNSPLHF
v_call: TRBV2; cdr3_aa: CASSGLTGSSGNTIYF
v_call: TRBV3-1/TRBV3-2; cdr3_aa: CASSQDGKRQAPLLYEQYF
v_call: TRBV5-8; cdr3_aa: CASSRMRNTEAFF
v_call: TRBV7-6; cdr3_aa: CASSQGQGGTEAFF
v_call: TRBV5-1; cdr3_aa: CASSLGVSGELFF
v_call: TRBV2; cdr3_aa: CASAGSYEQYF
v_call: TRBV19; cdr3_aa: CASTSGDTGNTIYF
v_call: TRBV7-2; cdr3_aa: CASSPPGQGDRQPQHF
v_call: TRBV10-3; cdr3_aa: CASQSGDEQFF
v_call: TRBV16; cdr3_aa: CASSQLTGNYGYTF
v_call: TRBV15; cdr3_aa: CATSRDLQRAPLHF
v_call: TRBV19; cdr3_aa: CASNAPGQGRNIQYF
v_call: TRBV28; cdr3_aa: CASSGTGRNYGYTF
v_call: TRBV4-3; cdr3_aa: CASSLTDRALEKLFF